The T cell receptor (beta chain) under discussion was sequenced for a study of blood T cells in healthy people across ages. Study results and limitations: No conclusive comparison of naive versus antigen-experienced cells was possible with unsorted PBMCs. A strong correlation was seen between TCR beta diversity and naive T cell percentage. Age advanced and TCR beta diversity per million T cells fell, roughly linearly.

A note on this clonotype: Antigen: not known.

Germline V gene data show CDR1 as SQVTM and CDR2 as ANQGSEA. This CDR3 contains 13 residues. The trim removed 4 bases at V and 6 bases at J, leaving 6 bases unmatched. A second roughly 7 to 11 cycle PCR used barcoded and J-beta primers. MiXCR, applied by TCRdb to the 5' RACE reads, yields one record per CDR3 protein. The profile covers approximately 600,000 distinct CDR3 sequences, with around three fifths appearing a single time and over 30% taken by the ten largest. The specimen sequenced was blood. J is TRBJ1-1 and V is TRBV29-1, with 9 bases identical to TRBD1. The TCR sequence derives from a man in his sixties in good health. The CDR3 loop is CSVGMDRGSEAFF. Written as DNA, the CDR3 is TGCAGCGTTGGTATGGACAGGGGATCTGAAGCTTTCTTT.